Listed here are 30 T cell receptor beta chains from one sample, sequenced in a study of blood T cells in healthy people across ages. For the second PCR, which ran for roughly 6 to 12 cycles, a sample-barcoded 5' primer and a J-beta primer mix were used. TCRdb re-called the 5' RACE reads through MiXCR, storing one row per CDR3 protein. The table includes some 890,000 distinct CDR3 sequences, roughly 29% detected once. This same sample was also part of a study on T cells of mothers and their children.

Sequencing used blood. Receptors were obtained from a woman aged 40 to 50 in good health.

V usage is TRBV9 and J usage is TRBJ1-3; tentatively, D is TRBD1 (5 bases). The germline V gene has CDR1 SGDLS and CDR2 YYNGEE. The CDR3 is 15 residues long. V was cut by 3 bases and J by 5 bases, with 15 bases left in between. For the CDR3, the DNA is TGTGCCAGCAGCGCCGCCGGGACCTCGAGAAACACCATATATTTT. This sequence encodes CASSAAGTSRNTIYF.

This clonotype was recorded many times. The chain joins TRBV12-3 or TRBV12-4 to TRBJ1-2, with D unclear. This CDR3 has 13 amino acids. V lost 5 bases and J 0 bases, leaving 7 bases between the germline ends. The CDR3 region is CASSIGTNYGYTF. CDR3 coding DNA: TGTGCCAGCAGTATCGGGACTAACTATGGCTACACCTTC.

The chain joins TRBV29-1 to TRBJ1-1, with TRBD1 identical over 9 bases. V lost 6 bases to trimming and J lost 4 bases; unmatched junction nucleotides: 9. This CDR3 is built from 14 residues. The V gene's germline CDR1 is SQVTM and CDR2 ANQGSEA. The CDR3 loop is CSVLQGARVTEAFF. CDR3 nucleotide sequence: TGCAGCGTCTTACAGGGGGCTCGGGTCACTGAAGCTTTCTTT.

The chain carries TRBV7-6 and TRBJ1-4; D is ambiguous. Between the trimmed V and J ends, which lost 4 bases and 4 bases, there was a span of 10 bases. Germline CDR1 reads SGHVS; CDR2 reads FNYEAQ. The CDR3 covers 14 residues. The CDR3 is CASSSGIHNEKLFF. In nucleotides, the CDR3 is TGTGCCAGCAGCTCCGGGATCCATAATGAAAAACTGTTTTTT.

The chain couples TRBV7-2 to TRBJ2-1, with 16 bases lining up with TRBD2. CDR1 is SGHTA and CDR2 is FQGNSA in the germline V gene. The CDR3 covers 18 residues. J gave up 2 bases and V 5 bases, and 6 bases lay outside the gene matches. Here the CDR3 reads CASSPHGTSGGAYNEQFF. The CDR3 DNA reads TGTGCCAGCAGCCCACATGGGACTAGCGGGGGGGCCTACAATGAGCAGTTCTTC.

The CDR3 DNA sequence: TGTGCCAGCAGCCAAGGAAGGGGAGGGGTGCTGAGCACTGAAGCTTTCTTT. This encodes CASSQGRGGVLSTEAFF. The chain is built from TRBV3-1 and TRBJ1-1, with a tentative D call TRBD1 (5 bases). Trimming pared 1 base from V and 4 bases from J, leaving 19 bases between. CDR1 and CDR2 (germline): LGHDT, YNNKEL (reference sequence). This CDR3 region has 17 residues.

Many counts were recorded for this clonotype. The V and J genes are TRBV5-5 and TRBJ2-5; D gene ambiguous. CDR1 is SGHKS and CDR2 is YYEKEE in the germline V gene (reference sequence). CDR3 length: 14 amino acids. Trimming removed 4 bases at V and 7 bases at J, with 17 bases between. The CDR3 is CASSASTLKMTQYF. DNA for the CDR3: TGTGCCAGCAGCGCGTCTACATTGAAGATGACCCAGTACTTC.

Comment on this clonotype: One end of the junction is discordant with germline, which a read error may explain. This rearrangement joins TRBV5-1 to TRBJ2-5, with 7 bases that match TRBD1. The J call is uncertain, as TRBJ2-7 better fits the DNA end. The CDR3 runs to 15 residues. CDR1 and CDR2 (germline): SGHRS, YFSETQ. The CDR3 sequence is CSSSFTGTDGYEQYF. CDR3 nucleotides: TGCTCCAGCAGTTTTACCGGGACAGACGGTTACGAGCAGTACTTC.

V and J are TRBV4-3 and TRBJ2-4; D unresolved. The last part of the DNA fits TRBJ2-7 better; the J call may be wrong. The CDR3 covers 14 residues. Germline CDR1 reads LGHNA; CDR2 reads YSLEER. CDR3 in amino acids: CASSQVGRAGEQYF. Written as DNA, the CDR3 is TGCGCCAGCAGCCAGGTCGGACGGGCCGGCGAGCAGTACTTC.

The gene calls are TRBV30 and TRBJ1-2; D uncertain. In germline, CDR1 is GTSNPN, CDR2 SVGIG (reference sequence). The CDR3 consists of 12 residues. Trimming pared 0 bases from V and 12 bases from J, leaving 14 bases between. CDR3 sequence (DNA): TGTGCCTGGAGTGTAGGGCAATTGAAGAACACCTTC. It translates to CAWSVGQLKNTF.

This rearrangement joins TRBV28 to TRBJ2-7; D may be TRBD1 (6 bases). The CDR3 loop spans 15 amino acids. V was cut by 5 bases and J by 0 bases, with 14 bases left in between. Germline V CDR1 and CDR2: MDHEN, SYDVKM. Here the CDR3 reads CASSQFRDTSYEQYF. The CDR3, as DNA: TGTGCCAGCAGTCAATTCCGGGACACCTCCTACGAGCAGTACTTC.

Worth noting for this clonotype: A much larger clone differs by one base, so this may be a read error. The chain is built from TRBV29-1 and TRBJ2-7; D may be TRBD1 (6 bases). The germline V gene has CDR1 SQVTM and CDR2 ANQGSEA. The CDR3 consists of 14 residues. V lost 8 bases and J 3 bases, leaving 20 bases between the germline ends. In DNA, the CDR3 is TGCAGCTTCACCGGGACATGGGCCTTCTACGAGCAGTACTTC. Its protein product is CSFTGTWAFYEQYF.

In its sample, this clonotype was seen a few times. V usage is TRBV6-2 or TRBV6-3 and J usage is TRBJ2-1, with 10 bases aligning to TRBD2. This CDR3 has 17 residues. V shed 3 bases, J shed 3 bases, and the junction held 8 bases outside the gene matches. Germline V gene data show CDR1 as MNHEY and CDR2 as SVGEGT. CDR3 in amino acids: CASSYWSGGAGYNEQFF. The CDR3 nucleotides are TGTGCCAGCAGTTATTGGAGCGGGGGGGCCGGCTACAATGAGCAGTTCTTC.

This clonotype was seen repeatedly, ten times or more. V is TRBV7-2 and J is TRBJ1-1; D is unresolved. The CDR3 contains 15 residues. Deletions cut 4 bases from V and 1 base from J, with 13 bases between. Germline CDR1 SGHTA, CDR2 FQGNSA. CDR3 nucleotides: TGTGCCAGCAGCTCACGGCCCGGCGGGAACACTGAAGCTTTCTTT. It encodes CASSSRPGGNTEAFF.

This chain's CDR3 is CASSLNWMNTEAFF. In DNA, the CDR3 is TGTGCCAGCAGCTTAAATTGGATGAACACTGAAGCTTTCTTT. The chain has TRBV11-2 and TRBJ1-1; no definite D call. Germline CDR1 reads SGHAT; CDR2 reads FQNNGV. The V end was cut by 2 bases, the J end by 0 bases, with 7 bases between. The CDR3 totals 14 residues.

Ten or more counts support this clonotype. This chain joins TRBV27 and TRBJ2-7; no firm D call. Deletions cut 0 bases from V and 2 bases from J, with 17 bases between. CDR1 is MNHEY, CDR2 SMNVEV, per germline (reference sequence). The CDR3 consists of 17 residues. The CDR3 loop reads CASSLSLVWAETYEQYF. CDR3 sequence (DNA): TGTGCCAGCAGTTTATCTCTAGTCTGGGCGGAGACCTACGAGCAGTACTTC.

The rearrangement links TRBV5-1 to TRBJ2-4; TRBD1 agrees at 8 bases. V gave up 0 bases and J gave up 13 bases; unmatched junction bases: 12. CDR1 and CDR2 (germline): SGHRS, YFSETQ. CDR3 length: 15 amino acids. CDR3 in DNA: TGCGCCAGCAGCTTGGCTGACAGGGGAGGCAATGAGCAGTACTTC. It codes for CASSLADRGGNEQYF.

In its sample, this clonotype was seen once. Germline is not matched at one junction end, which may reflect a read error. V and J are TRBV6-5 and TRBJ1-2; TRBD1 might be the D (5 bases). This CDR3 region has 15 residues. CDR1 is MNHEY, CDR2 SVGAGI, per germline. This chain's CDR3 is CTSTSGPRGGYGYTF. The CDR3, as DNA: TGTACCAGCACCTCGGGACCTAGGGGTGGCTATGGCTACACCTTC.

As for this clonotype: This could be a read error, since a much larger clone is one nucleotide away. This sequence joins TRBV28 and TRBJ1-6, with D possibly TRBD1 on 5 matching bases. Germline V CDR1 and CDR2: MDHEN, SYDVKM. Trimming removed 9 bases from V and 9 bases from J, with 15 bases in between. The CDR3 runs to 13 residues. The CDR3 protein is CARSIDSSSPLHF. The CDR3 coding sequence is TGTGCCAGAAGTATAGACAGTAGTTCACCCCTCCACTTT.

This clonotype was detected a few times. The rearrangement links TRBV7-2 to TRBJ2-7; 13 nucleotides align to TRBD2. V shed 2 bases, J shed 9 bases, and the junction held 7 bases outside the gene matches. CDR1 is SGHTA and CDR2 is FQGNSA in the germline V gene. The CDR3 has 15 residues. The CDR3 reads CASSLRTSGGDGQYF. In DNA, the CDR3 is TGTGCCAGCAGCTTAAGGACTAGCGGGGGCGACGGGCAGTACTTC. Variable domain in full (rest from reference TRBV7-2 and TRBJ2-7): GAGVSQSPSNKVTEKGKDVELRCDPISGHTALYWYRQSLGQGLEFLIYFQGNSAPDKSGLPSDRFSAERTGGSVSTLTIQRTQQEDSAVYLCASSLRTSGGDGQYFGPGTRLTVT.

The chain carries TRBV14 and TRBJ1-1, with no clear D. Trimming removed 5 bases from V and 1 base from J, with 11 bases in between. CDR3 size: 14 residues. Germline assignment: CDR1 SGHDN and CDR2 FVKESK. The CDR3 region has the DNA TGTGCCAGCAGCAGGCAGGCCTCGAACACTGAAGCTTTCTTT. Protein sequence: CASSRQASNTEAFF.

The rearrangement links TRBV20-1 to TRBJ2-3; D is possibly TRBD2 (7 bases). V dropped 8 bases and J dropped 3 bases, with 21 bases sitting between them. The germline CDR1 and CDR2 sequences are DFQATT and SNEGSKA (reference sequence). The CDR3 is made up of 15 amino acids. The CDR3 coding sequence is TGCAGTCGACGATCCCAGGGAGGGGGTACAGATACGCAGTATTTT. Its protein is CSRRSQGGGTDTQYF.

This chain connects TRBV27 to TRBJ1-5, with 9 bases matching TRBD1. The CDR3 runs to 14 residues. The V segment lost 5 bases and the J segment 5 bases; nucleotides outside the gene matches: 4. Per germline, CDR1 MNHEY and CDR2 SMNVEV (reference sequence). The chain's CDR3 is CASSKDRGYQPQHF. The CDR3 bases are TGTGCCAGCAGTAAGGACAGGGGATATCAGCCCCAGCATTTT.

This clonotype was seen only a few times. The genes are TRBV12-3 or TRBV12-4 and TRBJ2-5; 15 bases fit TRBD2. This CDR3 comprises 16 residues. Trimming at V came to 5 bases and at J to 3 bases, leaving 4 bases not matched to a gene. DNA of the CDR3: TGTGCCAGCAGTACGGGACTAGCGGGGGGAGAAGAGACCCAGTACTTC. It yields the protein CASSTGLAGGEETQYF.

This clonotype was seen more than once but under ten times. V and J are TRBV5-5 and TRBJ1-1; tentatively, D is TRBD1 (6 bases). V shed 0 bases and J shed 7 bases, with 13 bases lying between them. Germline V CDR1 and CDR2: SGHKS, YYEKEE (reference sequence). CDR3 length: 14 amino acids. The CDR3 loop reads CASSLGGGHNEAFF. As DNA, the CDR3 is TGTGCCAGCAGCTTGGGGGGGGGGCATAATGAAGCTTTCTTT.

In its sample, this clonotype was seen many times. The J gene is TRBJ2-7, the V gene TRBV28, with D possibly being TRBD1 (5 bases). Per germline, CDR1 MDHEN and CDR2 SYDVKM. CDR3 size: 14 residues. V lost 2 bases and J lost 6, with 14 bases in between. The CDR3 loop reads CASSLPAFGAEQYF. The CDR3 DNA is TGTGCCAGCAGTTTACCCGCTTTTGGGGCCGAGCAGTACTTC.

The chain has TRBV18 and TRBJ1-5; a weak D match, TRBD1 (6 bases). Germline CDR1 KGHSH, CDR2 LQKENI. This CDR3 spans 14 amino acids. V dropped 3 bases and J dropped 7 bases, with 13 bases sitting between them. The CDR3 bases are TGTGCCAGCTCACCCGGCAGGGGAGGACAGCCCCAGCATTTT. This sequence encodes CASSPGRGGQPQHF.

Comments on this clonotype: This could be a read error, since a much larger clone is one nucleotide away. The chain recombines TRBV7-3 with TRBJ2-3, with D uncertain. Germline loops: CDR1 SGHTA, CDR2 FQGTGA. This CDR3 is built from 15 residues. CDR3 coding DNA: TGTGCCCGCAGCCAACTAACTATTTTCACAGATACGCAGTATTTT. Translation gives CARSQLTIFTDTQYF.

The chain carries TRBV6-6 and TRBJ1-1, with D tentatively TRBD1 (5 bases). Germline V lookup: CDR1 MNHNY, CDR2 SVGAGI (reference sequence). The CDR3 is made up of 15 amino acids. The V gene lost 2 bases and the J gene lost 4 bases, with 14 bases spanning the gap. The CDR3 sequence: CASSYALGGSTEAFF. In DNA, the CDR3 is TGTGCCAGCAGTTACGCCCTTGGGGGAAGCACTGAAGCTTTCTTT.

This clonotype was observed a handful of times. This sequence may be a read error, since a much larger clone differs from it by one base. The V gene is TRBV12-3 or TRBV12-4, the J gene TRBJ1-6, with D possibly matching TRBD1 (6 bases). CDR3 length equals 14 residues. CDR3 protein: CACSYSGVNSPLHF. The CDR3 DNA reads TGTGCCTGCAGTTACTCAGGGGTTAACTCACCCCTCCACTTT.